These 14 T cell receptor beta chains originate from one sample sequenced in a study of identical twins. Via MiXCR, TCRdb re-called the 5' RACE reads, giving one row per CDR3 protein. The table records 510,000 or so distinct CDR3 sequences, roughly 15% of them present only once. A further study also used this sample, focusing on yellow fever vaccine responses in identical twins.

The sequencing input was CD4+ T cells sorted from blood. The receptors stem from a woman aged 18-29 years in good health.

V is TRBV5-1 and J is TRBJ2-3, with D unresolved. In germline, CDR1 is SGHRS, CDR2 YFSETQ. The CDR3 contains 17 residues. The V end lost 0 bases, the J end lost 0 bases, and 14 bases lay between the germline ends. CDR3 protein: CASSLAVGLSSTDTQYF. Written as DNA, the CDR3 is TGCGCCAGCAGCTTGGCCGTGGGCTTATCCAGCACAGATACGCAGTATTTT. Filled out from reference TRBV5-1 and TRBJ2-3, the complete variable domain reads KAGVTQTPRYLIKTRGQQVTLSCSPISGHRSVSWYQQTPGQGLQFLFEYFSETQRNKGNFPGRFSGRQFSNSRSEMNVSTLELGDSALYLCASSLAVGLSSTDTQYFGPGTRLTVL.

The V call is TRBV29-1, the J call TRBJ2-5; D is uncertain. CDR1 SQVTM and CDR2 ANQGSEA come from the germline V gene. The CDR3 covers 11 residues. V lost 7 bases, J lost 7 bases, and 13 bases lay in between. The CDR3 region is CSADGVWTQYF. CDR3 nucleotides: TGCAGCGCTGACGGTGTATGGACCCAGTACTTC.

The V call is TRBV6-1, the J call TRBJ2-5, with 9 positions matching TRBD1. The CDR3 spans 15 residues. CDR1 and CDR2 (germline): MNHNS, SASEGT. Trimming took 4 bases from V and 4 from J; bases not matched to a gene: 7. The CDR3 loop reads CASSALQGAGETQYF. CDR3 sequence (DNA): TGTGCCAGCAGTGCGCTACAGGGGGCTGGAGAGACCCAGTACTTC.

This clonotype was observed a handful of times. The chain uses TRBV12-3 or TRBV12-4 and TRBJ2-5; no clear D gene. The CDR3 extends over 13 amino acids. V shed 5 bases and J shed 3 bases, with 10 bases lying between them. In DNA, the CDR3 is TGTGCCAGCAGTCCCCCCCTAAAAGAGACCCAGTACTTC. It is translated as CASSPPLKETQYF.

This clonotype was detected only a few times. This rearrangement joins TRBV5-5 to TRBJ1-6, with D unclear. This CDR3 has 15 amino acids. The V end was cut by 4 bases, the J end by 9 bases, with 17 bases between. Looked up from germline, CDR1 is SGHKS and CDR2 is YYEKEE (reference sequence). DNA for the CDR3: TGTGCCAGCAGCCGCCCGTGGTCAGAGGTTTCACCCCTCCACTTT. It translates to CASSRPWSEVSPLHF.

V is TRBV10-3 and J is TRBJ1-2; maybe TRBD1 (6 bases). This CDR3 has 18 amino acids. The germline gives CDR1 ENHRY, CDR2 SYGVKD. Trimming removed 2 bases at V and 4 bases at J, with 23 bases between. CDR3: CAISEVGGQDFTGYGYTF. The CDR3 DNA is TGTGCCATCAGTGAGGTCGGGGGCCAGGATTTTACGGGCTATGGCTACACCTTC.

There are a few counts of this clonotype. V usage is TRBV11-1 and J usage is TRBJ2-1; tentatively, D is TRBD2 (6 bases). The ends were cut back, 4 bases at V and 6 bases at J, with 19 bases in the middle. CDR3 length: 16 residues. Germline V gene data show CDR1 as SGHAT and CDR2 as FQDESV (reference sequence). The CDR3 bases are TGTGCCAGCAGCTGGCCGTCCGGGAGTGGCTTCAATGAGCAGTTCTTC. Its protein is CASSWPSGSGFNEQFF.

The sample holds a few counts of this clonotype. The chain combines TRBV18 with TRBJ2-2; the D gene is possibly TRBD2 (5 bases). Germline loops: CDR1 KGHSH, CDR2 LQKENI. V dropped 3 bases and J dropped 8 bases, with 16 bases sitting between them. The CDR3 runs 15 residues. CDR3 nucleotide sequence: TGTGCCAGCTCACCGACTATGGGTGCATCTGGGGAGCTGTTTTTT. This sequence encodes CASSPTMGASGELFF.

This sequence joins TRBV20-1 and TRBJ2-7; D may match TRBD1 or TRBD2 (5 bases each). Trimming left V 1 base short and J 6 bases short, with 19 bases between. The CDR3 is made up of 15 amino acids. Germline V lookup: CDR1 DFQATT, CDR2 SNEGSKA (reference sequence). The DNA for the CDR3 is TGCAGTGCTAGAGCGTCCGGGACGGGTGGGTCCGAGCAGTACTTC. Amino acid sequence: CSARASGTGGSEQYF.

The chain joins TRBV25-1 to TRBJ1-1; D possibly corresponds to TRBD1 (6 bases). V was clipped by 1 base and J by 1 base, with 10 bases between them. CDR1 is MGHDK and CDR2 is SYGVNS in the germline V gene. This CDR3 has 15 amino acids. This chain's CDR3 is CASSESVTGNTEAFF. CDR3 DNA sequence: TGTGCCAGCAGTGAATCGGTGACAGGGAACACTGAAGCTTTCTTT.

This rearrangement joins TRBV12-3 or TRBV12-4 to TRBJ2-1; TRBD2 aligns across 8 bases. The J segment lost 9 bases and the V segment lost 6 bases, leaving 4 bases of the junction unmatched. This CDR3 has 12 residues. CDR3 sequence reads: CASSLAGFEQFF. The DNA of the CDR3 is TGTGCCAGCAGCCTAGCGGGCTTTGAGCAGTTCTTC.

This clonotype was counted between two and nine times. The gene calls are TRBV20-1 and TRBJ1-1; D is ambiguous. Germline assignment: CDR1 DFQATT and CDR2 SNEGSKA (reference sequence). The CDR3 is 13 amino acids. V gave up 0 bases and J gave up 4 bases, with 9 bases separating them. The CDR3 DNA reads TGCAGTGCTAGAGAAAAATGGGGCACTGAAGCTTTCTTT. This codes for CSAREKWGTEAFF.

This clonotype was seen a handful of times. This chain uses TRBV18 with TRBJ2-1; TRBD1 matches 7 bases. Trimming took 2 bases from V and 8 from J; bases not matched to a gene: 9. Germline CDR1 KGHSH, CDR2 LQKENI. CDR3 length equals 15 residues. CDR3 in amino acids: CASSPSGQLYDEQFF. In DNA form, the CDR3 reads TGTGCCAGCTCACCATCGGGACAGTTATACGATGAGCAGTTCTTC.

This chain uses TRBV2 with TRBJ2-2, with TRBD1 identical over 11 bases. The V and J ends lost 8 bases and 3 bases, in that order; junction bases with no gene match: 2. The CDR3 is 14 amino acids. Germline CDR1 SNHLY, CDR2 FYNNEI. CDR3 protein: CASQGQGDTGELFF. As DNA, the CDR3 is TGTGCCAGCCAGGGACAGGGGGACACCGGGGAGCTGTTTTTT.